This entry concerns a single TCR beta chain. There is no known antigen for this receptor. The input lacks base qualities; no much larger clone sits a single base away. The meaning of the sample's time point label: cells obtained before transplantation from donor or recipient. CD3+CD4+ and CD3+CD8+ populations were FACS-sorted from unstimulated pre-transplant donor and recipient cells taken from spleen or lymph nodes. The sample comes from a study of graft-versus-host responses after intestinal transplantation (dated by TCRdb to the early 2020s). As for the study more broadly: Multivisceral, liver-intestinal, or isolated intestinal transplants were received by the recipients. The cohort enrolled about two dozen intestinal transplant recipients including one retransplant, and 3 patients lacking pretransplant specimens were excluded. Samples from a few later patients were sequenced in-house on an Illumina MiSeq with MiXCR processing rather than by the commercial service. A peak of at least 4% donor T cells among recipient peripheral blood mononuclear cells was the definition used for donor T cell macrochimerism. To identify alloreactive clones, pre-transplant mixed lymphocyte reaction products were sequenced and compared with unstimulated pre-transplant donor and recipient T cells. After intestinal transplantation, graft-versus-host and host-versus-graft alloreactive T cell clones in the graft, circulation and bone marrow were tracked using bulk TCR-beta CDR3 sequencing. Every recipient was given anti-thymocyte globulin induction, then maintenance tacrolimus and steroids for around three years.

Receptors were amplified or captured by the immunoSEQ multiplex PCR assay. For most patients, genomic DNA was isolated with the Qiagen DNeasy Blood and Tissue Kit and sent frozen to Adaptive Biotechnologies for TCR sequencing. For most patients, high-throughput TCR-beta CDR3 sequencing of genomic DNA was performed by Adaptive Biotechnologies. From the authors' description of their analysis: TCR sequencing data for some 19 patients were retrieved from Adaptive's ImmunoSEQ software; three other patients were processed with MiXCR and VDJtools. CD4 versus CD8 sorting errors were corrected by removing sequences found in both subsets at a frequency ratio below 5:1. CDR3 nucleotide sequences shared between donor and recipient were removed because the origin of such sequences could not be assigned. To count as alloreactive, a clone needed at least 2-fold expansion over unstimulated cells and a minimum CFSE-low frequency of 0.002% (template counts) or 0.001% (read counts). Clones were considered mappable if detected in sequenced pre-transplant spleen, lymph node, or MLR CFSE-low populations of the donor or recipient. Cumulative frequency of alloreactive clones was calculated as a percentage of all sequences weighted by copy number. TCRdb carries this immuneACCESS record with in-frame sequences only. Its versions omit some clonotypes, under half of them owing to an unresolved V gene in the studies checked, with the rest unexplained. The D gene and trimming were derived from the DNA, and the V and J assignments and clone size from that table. The sample includes over 90,000 clones, with 90% to 95% observed a single time. 0.15% to 0.2% of the sample belongs to the ten largest clones.

V and J lose 4 bases and 0 bases, and a span of 15 bases separates them. For CDR1 and CDR2, the germline V gene lists MNHNS and SASEGT. From its cysteine to its phenylalanine, the CDR3 spans 16 amino acids. The only DNA kept is the CDR3, 48 bases in frame from the first base. Findings and caveats that apply to the study as a whole: GvH clones were detected in recipient bone marrow, and some appeared earlier in ileal mucosa or blood, consistent with an intestinal mucosal origin. Early after transplant, peak levels of circulating GvH clones were found to be associated with declines in HvG clones. The relatively low number and heterogeneity of intestinal transplant patients limited the conclusions. High GvH to HvG T cell clonal ratios were observed in the allografts of patients with donor T cell macrochimerism.

Here the chain combines TRBV6-1 and TRBJ1-1, with no confident D gene call. This clonotype was obtained from a human donor who was the organ donor for an intestinal transplant. This sample comprised unstimulated CD4+ T cells sorted from spleen or lymph node cells, obtained before transplant. In nucleotides, the sequence is TGTGCCAGCAGTGTGTATGCCTCCGGTATGAACACTGAAGCTTTCTTT. Its protein reads: CASSVYASGMNTEAFF.